A selection of T cell receptor beta chains follows, all from one sample in a study of blood T cell repertoires in COVID-19. Profiling relied on immunoSEQ multiplex PCR, and the TCRdb table lists in-frame clones only, not all of them. Of nearly 250,000 clones detected, roughly 82% appear once; the ten largest clones hold approximately 2.1%. The material sequenced was PBMCs or T cells enriched from blood (not recorded which). These receptor sequences come from a woman between 50 and 59 years old who had recovered from COVID-19. CDR3s include the opening cysteine and the closing phenylalanine or tryptophan. D genes are given only for firm matches. Expanded clones are given a class, and other clones once, few, many or no size at all.

abundance: -; j_gene: TRBJ1-2; d_gene: -; v_gene: TRBV5-8; CDR3nt: TGTGCCAGCAGCTTGAACAGGGTCGATGGCTACACCTTC; CDR3aa: CASSLNRVDGYTF
abundance: -; j_gene: TRBJ1-6; d_gene: TRBD1; v_gene: TRBV7-2; CDR3nt: TGTGCCAGCAGCCTCCGGGACAGGGCTAATTCACCCCTCCACTTT; CDR3aa: CASSLRDRANSPLHF
abundance: -; j_gene: TRBJ1-1; d_gene: -; v_gene: TRBV29-1; CDR3nt: TGCAGCGTTGAACACAGGGAAACTGAAGCTTTCTTT; CDR3aa: CSVEHRETEAFF
abundance: few; j_gene: TRBJ1-4; d_gene: -; v_gene: TRBV5-4; CDR3nt: TGTGCCAGCAGCCCCGGCGGGGTTTCCGAAAAACTGTTTTTT; CDR3aa: CASSPGGVSEKLFF
abundance: -; j_gene: TRBJ2-3; d_gene: TRBD2; v_gene: TRBV9; CDR3nt: TGTGCCAGCAGCGTAGACCTAGCGGGAGTAGTAGATACGCAGTATTTT; CDR3aa: CASSVDLAGVVDTQYF
abundance: -; j_gene: TRBJ2-3; d_gene: -; v_gene: TRBV19; CDR3nt: TGTGCCAGTAGTATAATGGGCGATACGCAGTATTTT; CDR3aa: CASSIMGDTQYF
abundance: once; j_gene: TRBJ1-3; d_gene: TRBD1; v_gene: TRBV27; CDR3nt: TGTGCCAGCAGGGAGAGGGGGCGAGGAAACACCATATATTTT; CDR3aa: CASRERGRGNTIYF
abundance: -; j_gene: TRBJ2-3; d_gene: TRBD2; v_gene: TRBV7-3; CDR3nt: TGTGCCAGCAGCGGGACCGGGACTAGCGGGAGGGCCGTACGGAGCACAGATACGCAGTATTTT; CDR3aa: CASSGTGTSGRAVRSTDTQYF
abundance: -; j_gene: TRBJ1-6; d_gene: -; v_gene: TRBV5-1; CDR3nt: TGCGCCAGCAGCTTGGCCACGGGGAGAGGTCTGTCACCCCTCCACTTT; CDR3aa: CASSLATGRGLSPLHF
abundance: -; j_gene: TRBJ2-7; d_gene: -; v_gene: TRBV27; CDR3nt: TGTGCCAGCCAACTTCTGGGACTCCCCTCCTACGAGCAGTACTTC; CDR3aa: CASQLLGLPSYEQYF
abundance: -; j_gene: TRBJ1-1; d_gene: -; v_gene: TRBV25-1; CDR3nt: TGTGCCAGCAGGTCGCTGCCCCAAGAGGCTTTCTTT; CDR3aa: CASRSLPQEAFF
abundance: -; j_gene: TRBJ2-7; d_gene: -; v_gene: TRBV27; CDR3nt: TGTGCCAGCAGGGACAGTCACTCCTACGAGCAGTACTTC; CDR3aa: CASRDSHSYEQYF
abundance: -; j_gene: TRBJ2-7; d_gene: -; v_gene: TRBV19; CDR3nt: TGTGCCAGTAGTATTAGTCGACGGACAGTTAACGAGCAGTACTTC; CDR3aa: CASSISRRTVNEQYF
abundance: -; j_gene: TRBJ1-2; d_gene: -; v_gene: TRBV19; CDR3nt: TGTGCCAGTAGTATGCTCCAGTCCTATGGCTACACCTTC; CDR3aa: CASSMLQSYGYTF
abundance: -; j_gene: TRBJ1-1; d_gene: -; v_gene: TRBV5-1; CDR3nt: TGCGCCAGCAGTTACGACTCGAGGTCGTTGAACACTGAAGCTTTCTTT; CDR3aa: CASSYDSRSLNTEAFF
abundance: -; j_gene: TRBJ1-1; d_gene: -; v_gene: TRBV18; CDR3nt: TGTGCCAGCTCACCATCAACAGGGAACACTGAAGCTTTCTTT; CDR3aa: CASSPSTGNTEAFF
abundance: -; j_gene: TRBJ1-5; d_gene: -; v_gene: TRBV5-4; CDR3nt: TGTGCCAGCAGCTTTGAGGGTCGTAATCAGCCCCAGCATTTT; CDR3aa: CASSFEGRNQPQHF
abundance: -; j_gene: TRBJ2-1; d_gene: -; v_gene: TRBV5-1; CDR3nt: TGCGCCAGCAGCTTGGGCAGCTACAATGAGCAGTTCTTC; CDR3aa: CASSLGSYNEQFF
abundance: -; j_gene: TRBJ1-4; d_gene: TRBD1; v_gene: TRBV4-1; CDR3nt: TGCGCCAGCAGCCAACCGGGACAGGGAACAGAAAAACTGTTTTTT; CDR3aa: CASSQPGQGTEKLFF
abundance: once; j_gene: TRBJ2-1; d_gene: TRBD1; v_gene: TRBV29-1; CDR3nt: TGCAGCGCCCACAGGGGGACTCCCGGAGAGCAGTTCTTC; CDR3aa: CSAHRGTPGEQFF
abundance: -; j_gene: TRBJ1-2; d_gene: TRBD1; v_gene: TRBV10-3; CDR3nt: TGTGCCATCAGCTCAGACAGGGACAACTATGGCTACACCTTC; CDR3aa: CAISSDRDNYGYTF
abundance: -; j_gene: TRBJ1-5; d_gene: -; v_gene: TRBV5-1; CDR3nt: TGCGCCAGCAGCTTGGGGGGAGAGAATCAGCCCCAGCATTTT; CDR3aa: CASSLGGENQPQHF
abundance: once; j_gene: TRBJ2-6; d_gene: -; v_gene: TRBV30; CDR3nt: TGTGCCTGGAGTGTATTCGGGGTTCAAAGTCAGTCTGGGGCCAACGTCCTGACTTTC; CDR3aa: CAWSVFGVQSQSGANVLTF
abundance: -; j_gene: TRBJ1-2; d_gene: -; v_gene: TRBV19; CDR3nt: TGTGCCAGTAGTATAGATGGCACCGGAGGCGGCTATGGCTACACCTTC; CDR3aa: CASSIDGTGGGYGYTF
abundance: many; j_gene: TRBJ2-3; d_gene: -; v_gene: TRBV5-6; CDR3nt: TGTGCCAGCAGCTTTGGCGGACAGTTCACAGATACGCAGTATTTT; CDR3aa: CASSFGGQFTDTQYF
abundance: -; j_gene: TRBJ2-5; d_gene: -; v_gene: TRBV18; CDR3nt: TGTGCCAGCTCACCCCGGACGGACAGCGCAGAGACCCAGTACTTC; CDR3aa: CASSPRTDSAETQYF
abundance: -; j_gene: TRBJ2-7; d_gene: TRBD1; v_gene: TRBV7-9; CDR3nt: TGTGCCAGCAGCAAAGACAGGGTCTCCTACGAGCAGTACTTC; CDR3aa: CASSKDRVSYEQYF
abundance: -; j_gene: TRBJ1-3; d_gene: -; v_gene: TRBV19; CDR3nt: TGTGCCAGTAGTATCAGGGGAACCTCTGGAAACACCATATATTTT; CDR3aa: CASSIRGTSGNTIYF